This T cell receptor (beta chain) was recovered during a study of cytomegalovirus exposure and HLA in healthy donors. The CDR3 is 15 amino acids. Germline V lookup: CDR1 LGHNA, CDR2 YSLEER. V lost 6 bases, J lost 4 bases, and 10 bases stayed unmatched. The PCR employed 60 Vbeta primers together with 13 Jbeta primers. Assay used: immunoSEQ multiplex PCR; TCRdb lists only in-frame clones, some missing. The data hold about 130,000 clones, with about four fifths observed a single time. This chain connects TRBV4-3 to TRBJ2-5, with TRBD1 identical over 8 bases. This TCR derives from a woman aged 40-49 years in good health and CMV-seronegative. Sequencing was done on a sample of PBMCs. CDR3 DNA: TGCGCCAGCAGTCGCGGACAGGGCCCCCCAGAGACCCAGTACTTC. Protein sequence: CASSRGQGPPETQYF.